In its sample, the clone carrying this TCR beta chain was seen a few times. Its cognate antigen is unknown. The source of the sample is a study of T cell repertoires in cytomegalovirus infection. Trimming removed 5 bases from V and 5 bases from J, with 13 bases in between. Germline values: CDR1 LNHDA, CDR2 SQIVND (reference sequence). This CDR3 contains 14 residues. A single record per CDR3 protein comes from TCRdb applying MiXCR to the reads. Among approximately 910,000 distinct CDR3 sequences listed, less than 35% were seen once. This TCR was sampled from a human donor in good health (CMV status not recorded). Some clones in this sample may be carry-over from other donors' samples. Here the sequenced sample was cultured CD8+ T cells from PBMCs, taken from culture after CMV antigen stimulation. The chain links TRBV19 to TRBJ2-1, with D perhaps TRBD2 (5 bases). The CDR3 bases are TGTGCCAGTAGTGAGGGTAGGCCCAACAATGAGCAGTTCTTC. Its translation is CASSEGRPNNEQFF.